The subject of this entry is one T cell receptor beta chain. The antigen is unknown. Time point given: week 47, end of study. The study gave 300 ug of mutant IDH1 20-mer peptide per vaccine dose, with topical imiquimod. Produced via immunoSEQ multiplex PCR; TCRdb's table is partial and in-frame only. Of roughly 43,000 clones listed, around 82% are singletons. This sample was taken from a study of a mutant IDH1 vaccine in newly diagnosed glioma. V gave up 1 base and J gave up 3 bases, with 8 bases separating them. Germline CDR1 and CDR2: LNHDA and SQIVND (reference sequence). This CDR3 contains 14 residues.

The specimen comprised PBMCs, sampled from a glioma patient whose treatment included an IDH1 peptide vaccine. The V gene is TRBV19, the J gene TRBJ2-3; TRBD1 is a possible D gene (6 bases). This receptor was taken from a man in his late teens or twenties with glioma. Some clones in this sample may be carry-over from other donors' samples. The CDR3 nucleotides read TGTGCCAGTAGTATAGGACAGGAAACAGATACGCAGTATTTT. Protein: CASSIGQETDTQYF.